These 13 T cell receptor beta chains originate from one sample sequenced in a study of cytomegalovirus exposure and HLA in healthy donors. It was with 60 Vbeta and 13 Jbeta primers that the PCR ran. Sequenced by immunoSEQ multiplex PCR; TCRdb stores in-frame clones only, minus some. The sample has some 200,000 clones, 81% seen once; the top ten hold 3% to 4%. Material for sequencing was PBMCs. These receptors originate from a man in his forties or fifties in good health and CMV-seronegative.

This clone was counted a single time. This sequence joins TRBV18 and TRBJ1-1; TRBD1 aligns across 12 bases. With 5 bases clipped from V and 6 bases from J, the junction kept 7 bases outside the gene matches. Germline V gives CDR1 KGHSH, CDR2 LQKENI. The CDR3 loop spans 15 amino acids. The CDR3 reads CASSDGTGGAAEAFF. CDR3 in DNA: TGTGCCAGCTCAGACGGGACAGGGGGCGCCGCTGAAGCTTTCTTT. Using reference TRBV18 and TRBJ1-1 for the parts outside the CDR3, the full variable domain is NAGVMQNPRHLVRRRGQEARLRCSPMKGHSHVYWYRQLPEEGLKFMVYLQKENIIDESGMPKERFSAEFPKEGPSILRIQQVVRGDSAAYFCASSDGTGGAAEAFFGQGTRLTVV.

CDR3 loop: CASSGGPDRAEAFF. In DNA form, the CDR3 reads TGTGCCAGCAGCGGGGGTCCGGATCGGGCTGAAGCTTTCTTT. The gene calls are TRBV6-5 and TRBJ1-1; possibly TRBD1 for D (5 bases). V dropped 6 bases and J dropped 6 bases, with 17 bases sitting between them. This CDR3 is 14 amino acids long. From germline, CDR1 is MNHEY and CDR2 SVGAGI.

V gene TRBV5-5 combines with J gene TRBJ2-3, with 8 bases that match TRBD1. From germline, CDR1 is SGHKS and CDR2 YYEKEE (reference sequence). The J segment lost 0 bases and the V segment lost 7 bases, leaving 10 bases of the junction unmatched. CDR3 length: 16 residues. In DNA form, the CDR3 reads TGTGCCAGCGGCTACAGGACAGGGTTGAGCACAGATACGCAGTATTTT. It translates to CASGYRTGLSTDTQYF.

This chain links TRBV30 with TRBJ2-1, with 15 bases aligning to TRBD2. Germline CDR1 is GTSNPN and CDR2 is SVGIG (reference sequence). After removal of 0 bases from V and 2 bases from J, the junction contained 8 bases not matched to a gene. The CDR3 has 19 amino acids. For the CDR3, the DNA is TGTGCCTGGAGTGTACGGCGGGGACTAGCGGGGGGTACCTACAATGAGCAGTTCTTC. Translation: CAWSVRRGLAGGTYNEQFF.

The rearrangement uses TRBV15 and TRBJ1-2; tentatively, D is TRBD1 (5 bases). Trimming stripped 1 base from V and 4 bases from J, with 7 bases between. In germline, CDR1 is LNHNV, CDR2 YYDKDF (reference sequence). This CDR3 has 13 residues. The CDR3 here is CATSRGGTYGYTF. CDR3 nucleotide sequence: TGTGCCACCAGCAGAGGGGGCACCTATGGCTACACCTTC. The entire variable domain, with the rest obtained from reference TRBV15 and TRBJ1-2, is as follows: DAMVIQNPRYQVTQFGKPVTLSCSQTLNHNVMYWYQQKSSQAPKLLFHYYDKDFNNEADTPDNFQSRRPNTSFCFLDIRSPGLGDTAMYLCATSRGGTYGYTFGSGTRLTVV.

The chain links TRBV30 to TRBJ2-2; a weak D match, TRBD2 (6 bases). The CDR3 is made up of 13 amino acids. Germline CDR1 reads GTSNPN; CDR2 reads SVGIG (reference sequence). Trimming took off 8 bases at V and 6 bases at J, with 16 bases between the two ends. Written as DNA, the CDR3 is TGTGCCGCCAGAAAAGGAGGGCCCGGGGAGCTGTTTTTT. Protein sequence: CAARKGGPGELFF. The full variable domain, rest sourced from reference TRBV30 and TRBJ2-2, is SQTIHQWPATLVQPVGSPLSLECTVEGTSNPNLYWYRQAAGRGLQLLFYSVGIGQISSEVPQNLSASRPQDRQFILSSKKLLLSDSGFYLCAARKGGPGELFFGEGSRLTVL.

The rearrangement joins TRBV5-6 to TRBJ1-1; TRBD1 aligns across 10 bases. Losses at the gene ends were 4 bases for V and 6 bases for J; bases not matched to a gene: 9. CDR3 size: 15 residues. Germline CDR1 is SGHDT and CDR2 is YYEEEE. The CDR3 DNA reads TGTGCCAGCAGCCCGGGACAGGGGACGGGAGCTGAAGCTTTCTTT. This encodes CASSPGQGTGAEAFF.

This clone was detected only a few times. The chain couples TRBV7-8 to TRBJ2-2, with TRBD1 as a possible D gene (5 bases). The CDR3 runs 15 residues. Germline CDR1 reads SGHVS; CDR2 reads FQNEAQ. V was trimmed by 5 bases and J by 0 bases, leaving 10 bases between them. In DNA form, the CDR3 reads TGTGCCAGCAGCACCCGACAGCCGAACACCGGGGAGCTGTTTTTT. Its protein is CASSTRQPNTGELFF.

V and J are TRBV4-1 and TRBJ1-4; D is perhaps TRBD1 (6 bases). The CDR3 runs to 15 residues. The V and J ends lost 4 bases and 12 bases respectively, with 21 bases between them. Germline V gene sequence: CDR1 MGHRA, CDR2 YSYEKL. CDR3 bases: TGCGCCAGCAGCCTTAGGACAGTCGATGAAAAGGAACTGTTTTTT. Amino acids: CASSLRTVDEKELFF.

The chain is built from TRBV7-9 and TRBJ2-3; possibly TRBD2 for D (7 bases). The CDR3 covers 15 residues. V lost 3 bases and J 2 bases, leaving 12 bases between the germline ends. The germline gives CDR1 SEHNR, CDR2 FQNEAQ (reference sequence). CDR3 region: CASSFGRGPTDTQYF. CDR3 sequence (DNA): TGTGCCAGCAGCTTTGGGCGGGGGCCCACAGATACGCAGTATTTT.

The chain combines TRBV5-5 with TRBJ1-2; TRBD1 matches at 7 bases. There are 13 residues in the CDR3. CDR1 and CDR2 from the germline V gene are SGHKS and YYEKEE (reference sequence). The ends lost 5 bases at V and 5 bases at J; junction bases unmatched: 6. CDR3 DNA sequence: TGTGCCAGCAGGTCCGGGACAGAGTATGGCTACACCTTC. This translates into CASRSGTEYGYTF. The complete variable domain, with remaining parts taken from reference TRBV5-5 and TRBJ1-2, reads DAGVTQSPTHLIKTRGQQVTLRCSPISGHKSVSWYQQVLGQGPQFIFQYYEKEERGRGNFPDRFSARQFPNYSSELNVNALLLGDSALYLCASRSGTEYGYTFGSGTRLTVV.

Here the CDR3 reads CASSLEPGGKYGYTF. CDR3 DNA: TGTGCCAGCAGCTTAGAGCCAGGGGGGAAGTATGGCTACACCTTC. V is TRBV11-2 and J is TRBJ1-2, with 7 positions matching TRBD1. The length of the CDR3 is 15 residues. CDR1 and CDR2 from the germline V gene are SGHAT and FQNNGV. J gave up 5 bases and V 0 bases, and 6 bases lay outside the gene matches.

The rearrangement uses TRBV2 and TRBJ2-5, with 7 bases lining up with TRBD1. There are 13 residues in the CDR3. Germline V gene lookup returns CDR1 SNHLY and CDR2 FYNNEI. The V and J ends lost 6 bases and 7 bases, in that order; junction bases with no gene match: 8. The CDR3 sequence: CASSDRARGTQYF. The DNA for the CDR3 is TGTGCCAGCAGCGACAGGGCCAGGGGGACCCAGTACTTC.